This T cell receptor beta chain was sequenced for a study of cytomegalovirus exposure and HLA in healthy donors. Broader study findings: One later analysis, an examination of the 90 to 150 validation repertoires, found that first-cohort TCR clusters tended to co-occur in them.

In the case of this clone: Its specificity is unknown.

Clones were read by immunoSEQ multiplex PCR, and TCRdb kept only the in-frame ones, dropping some. Altogether 120,000 or so clones are present, about 96% being singletons, with the ten largest covering about 1.7%. The CDR3 has 17 amino acids. V was clipped by 1 base and J by 0 bases; unmatched bases: 7. Looked up from germline, CDR1 is SGHAT and CDR2 is FQNNGV. Sequenced input: PBMCs. The V call is TRBV11-2, the J call TRBJ2-5; 8 bases match TRBD2. The receptor was isolated from a man aged 18 to 35 in good health and CMV-seronegative. In DNA form, the CDR3 reads TGTGCCAGCAGCTTAGGTTTCCGGGAGGGCCACCAAGAGACCCAGTACTTC. It yields the protein CASSLGFREGHQETQYF.